Listed below are T cell receptor beta chains from one sample, sequenced in a study of radiotherapy plus CTLA-4 blockade in lung cancer. Method: immunoSEQ multiplex PCR; TCRdb's copy keeps in-frame clones and lacks some. The sample lists roughly 58,000 clones; about 80% were seen once. This specimen consisted of peripheral blood, obtained from a patient treated with radiotherapy plus ipilimumab. These receptors were obtained from a human donor with non-small cell lung cancer whose response to radiotherapy plus ipilimumab could not be evaluated. Both conserved end residues are part of each CDR3. Fields, in order: clone size, J gene, D gene, V gene, CDR3 DNA, CDR3 protein. The D gene is left open where the match is weak. Not every row has a clone size; where given, it reads once, few, many or a size class.

-	TRBJ2-2	TRBD2	TRBV4-3	TGCGCCAGCAGCTCAGGGACTAGCACCGGGGAGCTGTTTTTT	CASSSGTSTGELFF
-	TRBJ2-3	-	TRBV29-1	TGCAGCGCCATAGGGGCAGGGCCCAGCACAGATACGCAGTATTTT	CSAIGAGPSTDTQYF
-	TRBJ2-6	-	TRBV7-9	TGTGCCAGCAGCTTAACAATCTCTGGGGCCAACGTCCTGACTTTC	CASSLTISGANVLTF
-	TRBJ2-1	-	TRBV5-6	TGTGCCAGCAGGACAGCTTTCAATGAGCAGTTCTTC	CASRTAFNEQFF
-	TRBJ1-3	TRBD1	TRBV7-2	TGTGCCAGCCGTCGACAGGGGGCTGGAAACACCATATATTTT	CASRRQGAGNTIYF
-	TRBJ2-3	-	TRBV5-5	TGTGCCAGCAGCCGTATTAGCGGCAACACAGATACGCAGTATTTT	CASSRISGNTDTQYF
-	TRBJ2-5	-	TRBV7-9	TGTGCCAGCAGCTTCGTGGGGGCGCAACAAGAGACCCAGTACTTC	CASSFVGAQQETQYF
-	TRBJ1-5	TRBD1	TRBV19	TGTGCCAGTAGTAGACAGGGCCTTCATAGCAATCAGCCCCAGCATTTT	CASSRQGLHSNQPQHF
-	TRBJ1-2	TRBD1	TRBV30	TGTGCCTGGAGTGTAAGGGCAGGGGGTGGCTACACCTTC	CAWSVRAGGGYTF
-	TRBJ1-5	TRBD1	TRBV5-1	TGCGCCAGCAGCTGGGGGACAGGGACCGAAGAGCCCCAGCATTTT	CASSWGTGTEEPQHF
-	TRBJ1-6	-	TRBV9	TGTGCCAGCAGCGCCTCGGTCGATTCACCCCTCCACTTT	CASSASVDSPLHF
-	TRBJ2-7	TRBD1	TRBV7-2	TGTGCCAGCAGCGTTAATAGGGGGCCACTCCCGTACGAGCAGTACTTC	CASSVNRGPLPYEQYF
-	TRBJ2-1	TRBD2	TRBV10-1	TGCGCCAGCAGTGCGGGAGCGGGAGACTCCAATGAGCAGTTCTTC	CASSAGAGDSNEQFF
-	TRBJ2-1	TRBD2	TRBV6-1	TGTGCCAGCAGTGTACTAGCGGGGGGGGTCAATGAGCAGTTCTTC	CASSVLAGGVNEQFF
-	TRBJ2-2	-	TRBV4-3	TGCGCCAGCAGCCAAGAGGGGGCAGTGACCGGGGAGCTGTTTTTT	CASSQEGAVTGELFF
once	TRBJ2-3	-	TRBV5-1	TGCGCCAGCAGCTTGGTGGGGAGGACCACAGATACGCAGTATTTT	CASSLVGRTTDTQYF
-	TRBJ1-2	-	TRBV19	TGTGCCAGTAGCCCGGGAACCGAAAACTATGGCTACACCTTC	CASSPGTENYGYTF
once	TRBJ2-1	TRBD2	TRBV5-1	TGCGCCAGCAGCGTGGGTCCTAGCGGGTCCTACAATGAGCAGTTCTTC	CASSVGPSGSYNEQFF
few	TRBJ1-6	TRBD1	TRBV5-4	TGTGCCAGCAGCTCCCAGGGGGATAATTCACCCCTCCACTTT	CASSSQGDNSPLHF
once	TRBJ1-2	-	TRBV7-9	TGTGCCAGCAGCTTGGGGGGAGACTATGGCTACACCTTC	CASSLGGDYGYTF
few	TRBJ2-7	TRBD1	TRBV30	TGTGCCTGGACTTTTGACAGGGCAGGGGAGCAGTACTTC	CAWTFDRAGEQYF
-	TRBJ1-5	-	TRBV6-5	TGTGCCAGCAGTCCTTCCAGGGTGCTCAATCAGCCCCAGCATTTT	CASSPSRVLNQPQHF
-	TRBJ1-5	-	TRBV7-9	TGTGCCAGCAGCTTAGCCCCGACGGGGGTGCGCAATCAGCCCCAGCATTTT	CASSLAPTGVRNQPQHF
-	TRBJ2-1	TRBD2	TRBV6-1	TGTGCCAGCACCCTAGCGGTGGGCTCCTACAATGAGCAGTTCTTC	CASTLAVGSYNEQFF
-	TRBJ2-7	TRBD1	TRBV7-8	TGTGCCAGCAGCTTAGGACAGGGGTTCACCTACGAGCAGTACTTC	CASSLGQGFTYEQYF
-	TRBJ1-2	-	TRBV5-1	TGCGCCAGCAGCTTGGTATCTCAGGGAGGGGGCTACACCTTC	CASSLVSQGGGYTF
-	TRBJ2-1	-	TRBV5-6	TGTGCCAGCAGCCACGGAGGCTACAATGAGCAGTTCTTC	CASSHGGYNEQFF
-	TRBJ2-3	-	TRBV5-5	TGTGCCAGCAGCTCCCCTAGAGATACGCAGTATTTT	CASSSPRDTQYF
-	TRBJ1-2	TRBD1	TRBV7-2	TGTGCCAGCAGCTCGGGACAGGGATCTGGCTACACCTTC	CASSSGQGSGYTF
-	TRBJ1-1	-	TRBV9	TGTGCCAGCAGCGTAGGGCCGGGGATTGAGAACACTGAAGCTTTCTTT	CASSVGPGIENTEAFF
-	TRBJ2-7	TRBD1	TRBV11-3	TGTGCCAGCAGCTTAACAGGGGCGTACGAGCAGTACTTC	CASSLTGAYEQYF
-	TRBJ1-3	-	TRBV9	TGTGCCAGCAGCCCCCCCGGGAGAGGAAACACCATATATTTT	CASSPPGRGNTIYF
-	TRBJ2-5	-	TRBV5-1	TGCGCCAGCAAGAGACCGACAGGCCCCGAAGAGACCCAGTACTTC	CASKRPTGPEETQYF